This TCR beta chain was recorded in a study of CD8 T cells in Susac syndrome. CDR3 size: 15 residues. Germline V CDR1 and CDR2: MNHEY, SMNVEV (reference sequence). With 0 bases removed from V and 5 bases from J, the gap between germline ends came to 13 bases. Roughly 0.5 to 1 ug RNA was reverse transcribed with random hexamers. From the immunoSEQ multiplex PCR reads, TCRdb called clonotypes with MiXCR, one entry per CDR3 protein. The data contain 150,000 to 200,000 distinct CDR3 sequences, about 93% of them singletons. This clonotype was found once. Peripheral blood CD8+ and CD4+ T cells were profiled by TCR beta sequencing.

The receptor's source is a human donor with multiple sclerosis. V and J are TRBV27 and TRBJ1-2; D perhaps matches TRBD1 (6 bases). The sequenced sample was CD4+ T cells from PBMCs. The CDR3 reads CASSLSPQGRYGYTF. CDR3 nucleotide sequence: TGTGCCAGCAGTTTATCCCCCCAGGGGCGGTATGGCTACACCTTC.